The 5 T cell receptor beta chains given below trace back to one sample, sequenced in a study of blood T cell repertoires in COVID-19. Sequencing used immunoSEQ multiplex PCR; TCRdb keeps in-frame clones, though not all of them. This table has about 200,000 clones, approximately 90% appearing once. The specimen was peripheral blood. These receptors were taken from a man aged 50 to 60 with COVID-19, enrolled during active disease.

The chain carries TRBV19 and TRBJ1-5; 9 bases align to TRBD1. There are 17 residues in the CDR3. J gave up 0 bases and V 4 bases, and 7 bases lay outside the gene matches. CDR1 is LNHDA and CDR2 is SQIVND in the germline V gene (reference sequence). Here the CDR3 DNA reads TGTGCCAGTAGTACTGGGACAGGGCGATATAGCAATCAGCCCCAGCATTTT. Amino acid sequence: CASSTGTGRYSNQPQHF.

This clone has a single count. This chain uses TRBV2 with TRBJ2-7; D may be TRBD2 (6 bases). Germline-derived CDR1 and CDR2 are SNHLY and FYNNEI. Between the trimmed V and J ends, which lost 6 bases and 3 bases, there was a span of 12 bases. This CDR3 region has 13 residues. The CDR3 DNA is TGTGCCAGCAGGATAGCGGATTACTACGAGCAGTACTTC. It encodes CASRIADYYEQYF. The full variable domain, completed using reference TRBV2 and TRBJ2-7, is EPEVTQTPSHQVTQMGQEVILRCVPISNHLYFYWYRQILGQKVEFLVSFYNNEISEKSEIFDDQFSVERPDGSNFTLKIRSTKLEDSAMYFCASRIADYYEQYFGPGTRLTVT.

A single count supports this clone. The chain has TRBV5-6 and TRBJ2-5, with TRBD2 matching over 9 bases. The CDR3 sequence is 15 residues long. Trimming cost V 1 base and J 4 bases; bases outside gene matches: 5. CDR1 is SGHDT and CDR2 is YYEEEE in the germline V gene. The CDR3, as DNA: TGTGCCAGCAGCTTGTACGTAGCGGGAGTAGAGACCCAGTACTTC. Amino acid sequence: CASSLYVAGVETQYF.

This sequence joins TRBV5-6 and TRBJ1-1; D gene ambiguous. V lost 0 bases and J 7 bases, leaving 7 bases between the germline ends. Germline V gene lookup returns CDR1 SGHDT and CDR2 YYEEEE. This CDR3 has 12 residues. The CDR3 spells CASSLAGYEAFF. CDR3 sequence (DNA): TGTGCCAGCAGCTTGGCCGGGTATGAAGCTTTCTTT.

This chain links TRBV15 with TRBJ2-5; 8 bases line up with TRBD2. This CDR3 is 16 amino acids long. Germline V gene data show CDR1 as LNHNV and CDR2 as YYDKDF (reference sequence). Trimming cost V 0 bases and J 1 base; bases outside gene matches: 4. CDR3 amino acids: CATSREVAGFQETQYF. The CDR3 region has the DNA TGTGCCACCAGCAGAGAGGTAGCGGGGTTCCAAGAGACCCAGTACTTC. Based on the CDR3 plus reference TRBV15 and TRBJ2-5, the full variable domain is DAMVIQNPRYQVTQFGKPVTLSCSQTLNHNVMYWYQQKSSQAPKLLFHYYDKDFNNEADTPDNFQSRRPNTSFCFLDIRSPGLGDTAMYLCATSREVAGFQETQYFGPGTRLLVL.